The sequence of this T cell receptor beta chain was determined in a study of shared clonotypes between healthy human individuals. Naive CD8 populations comprised CD45RO-negative cells positively selected for CCR7, excluding terminally differentiated effector memory CD45RA+ cells. Germline loops: CDR1 SGHNT, CDR2 YYREEE (reference sequence). The CDR3 extends over 14 amino acids. The V segment lost 2 bases and the J segment 4 bases; nucleotides outside the gene matches: 3. General study results and limits: Rarefaction revealed incomplete sorted-subset sequencing despite large depth. Sequencing depth was predicted to influence how clonotypes are shared among donors.

TCRdb keeps only in-frame clones here, not all; method: immunoSEQ multiplex PCR. Of hundreds of thousands of clones listed, about 96% are singletons. In regard to this clone: The antigen remains unidentified.

The source material was naive CD8+ T cells sorted from blood. The clonotype was recovered from a woman aged 25-40 years in good health. The chain joins TRBV5-4 to TRBJ2-7; 10 bases match TRBD1. The CDR3: CASSFRQGAYEQYF. The DNA of the CDR3 is TGTGCCAGCAGCTTCCGACAGGGGGCGTACGAGCAGTACTTC.